The clone carrying this TCR beta chain has a single count. The data originate from a study of blood T cell repertoires in COVID-19. Across the whole study: Samples of COVID-19 (acute and convalescent) were obtained from the United States, Italy and Spain. Nucleic acid was either cDNA or gDNA, and it came from T cells, B-cell-depleted T cells, or PBMCs.

Per the study methods: Counts of nucleated cells, estimated from reference gene primer amplification, were obtained. The method was immunoSEQ multiplex PCR; TCRdb's version includes in-frame clones alone and lacks a portion of them. Clone size and the V and J calls come from that table; the DNA yielded D and trimming. The profile covers more than 150,000 clones, with around 86% appearing a single time and about 3% taken by the ten largest. Trimming removed 4 bases from V and 7 bases from J, with 14 bases in between. Germline values: CDR1 SEHNR, CDR2 FQNEAQ (reference sequence). The length of the CDR3 is 15 residues.

The sample taken for sequencing was peripheral blood. The V and J genes are TRBV7-9 and TRBJ1-6, with D maybe TRBD1 (6 bases). This TCR came from a man aged 35-49 years with active or convalescent COVID-19. CDR3 sequence reads: CASSSPTGENSPLHF. In DNA form, the CDR3 reads TGTGCCAGCAGCTCCCCGACAGGAGAGAATTCACCCCTCCACTTT.